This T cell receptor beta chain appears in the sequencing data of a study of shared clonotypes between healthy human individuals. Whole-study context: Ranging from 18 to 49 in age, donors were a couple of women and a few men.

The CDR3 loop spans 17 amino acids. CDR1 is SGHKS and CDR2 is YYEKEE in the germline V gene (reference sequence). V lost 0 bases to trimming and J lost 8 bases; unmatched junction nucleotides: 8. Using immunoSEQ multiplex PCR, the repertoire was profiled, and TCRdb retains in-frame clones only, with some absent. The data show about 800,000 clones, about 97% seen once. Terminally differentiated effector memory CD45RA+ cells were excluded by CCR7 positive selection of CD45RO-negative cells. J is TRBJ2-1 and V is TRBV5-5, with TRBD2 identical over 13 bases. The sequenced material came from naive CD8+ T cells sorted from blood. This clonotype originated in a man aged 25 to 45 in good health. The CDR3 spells CASSLDGGLAGVHEQFF. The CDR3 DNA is TGTGCCAGCAGCTTGGACGGAGGACTAGCGGGAGTGCATGAGCAGTTCTTC.